This T cell receptor beta chain was profiled in a study of spatial heterogeneity in lung cancer (dated by TCRdb to the late 2010s). Some background on the complete study: Beta-chain transcripts were consistently detected in greater numbers than alpha-chain transcripts, which likely reflects a higher abundance of beta-chain transcripts. Nonsynonymous mutation counts, determined by whole-exome sequencing of tumor tissue, were related to features of the TCR repertoire. In non-small cell lung cancer, the study quantitatively compared TCR alpha and beta repertoires across several tumor regions, matched nontumor lung, and blood. At surgery, about 210 tumor regions, roughly 63 matched nontumor lung samples and some 54 PBMC samples were TCR-sequenced for both alpha and beta chains. In the raw uncorrected reads, each unique combination of TCR and UMI appeared more than ten times on average. Study-level results and caveats: Confirming at a functional level the hypothesis that regional TCRs recognize regional mutations was considered to require additional single-cell paired TCR alpha and beta sequencing. Ubiquitous expanded tumor TCRs showed up in blood more often at tumor resection than at routine follow-up.

Sequences MNHEY (CDR1) and SMNVEV (CDR2) are obtained from the germline V gene (reference sequence). Clipping removes 2 bases from V and 4 bases from J, with 1 as the unmatched junction base count. The CDR3 starts with the cysteine, ends with the phenylalanine, and has 14 residues. Kept here is only the CDR3 DNA, which spans 42 bases and is read in frame from base 1. The time point label, read with the paper, signifies: sample taken at primary tumor resection. Whole RNA extracted from tumor and nontumor lung tissue, or from cryopreserved PBMC samples, was used for TCR sequencing without cell sorting. The donors were 60 to 80 patients from the lung TRACERx cohort who had early-stage, untreated non-small cell lung cancer. A patient was chosen for TCR sequencing only when enough RNA was available from at least two tumor regions. A remark on this clonotype: The target of this receptor is not known. The sample holds no much larger clone one base away, and base qualities are not on file.

Library preparation was by 5' RACE. Instrument used: NextSeq 500. To allow correction of PCR and sequencing errors, the TCR library protocol tagged every TCR cDNA molecule with a unique molecular identifier. The original methods were these. Decombinator tools were used for TCR identification, UMI-based error correction and CDR3 extraction. Expanded TCRs were defined as those above a frequency of 2 per 1,000, corresponding to the top 1% of the tumor frequency distribution. Each repertoire was subsampled 100 times to 5,000 TCRs, after which Renyi diversity was computed with the R vegan package. CDR3 similarity networks were built from amino acid triplet string-kernel similarity, connecting CDR3s with pairwise similarity above 0.82. TCRdb trimmed public reads at Q25 via fastp, called clones via MiXCR and kept in-frame beta chains. One record per CDR3 amino acid sequence lists the most common genes and DNA. The V and J calls come from TCRdb's annotation, not from the publication. This sample has about 45,000 distinct CDR3 sequences in its table, and roughly 13% of those were observed once. Clones ranked in the top ten supply 55% to 65% of the sample.

The chain employs TRBV27 and TRBJ2-2; TRBD1 aligns with 7 central bases. Sequencing was performed on PBMCs, taken at surgery. The source is a male donor with early-stage non-small cell lung cancer. The DNA reads TGTGCCAGCAGTTTAGCAGGGGGCACCGGGGAGCTGTTTTTT. The resulting protein is CASSLAGGTGELFF.